These 19 T cell receptor beta chains share one sample of origin, sequenced in a study of blood T cells in healthy people across ages. A sample-barcoded 5' primer and a J-beta primer mix were used in a second PCR of roughly 7 to 11 cycles. TCRdb ran MiXCR on the 5' RACE reads and lists one entry per CDR3 protein. The sample records about 1 million distinct CDR3 sequences, roughly 45% being singletons. Specimen: blood. Receptor source: a woman in her sixties or seventies in good health.

This chain links TRBV20-1 with TRBJ2-1; the match to TRBD1 covers 7 bases. The CDR3 totals 14 residues. Germline assignment: CDR1 DFQATT and CDR2 SNEGSKA (reference sequence). The V segment lost 7 bases and the J segment 0 bases; nucleotides outside the gene matches: 6. This CDR3 is CSVPRGTSYNEQFF. Here the CDR3 DNA reads TGCAGTGTCCCCAGGGGGACCTCCTACAATGAGCAGTTCTTC.

This clonotype was seen only a few times. V is TRBV5-1 and J is TRBJ2-1; 7 bases match TRBD1. The CDR3 consists of 15 residues. Trimming removed 1 base from V and 9 bases from J; junction bases left unmatched: 10. The germline CDR1 and CDR2 sequences are SGHRS and YFSETQ. The CDR3 coding sequence is TGCGCCAGCAGCTTGAGAACAGGGGATTATGGTGAGCAGTTCTTC. Its translation: CASSLRTGDYGEQFF.

This chain uses TRBV5-1 with TRBJ2-3, with D perhaps matching TRBD1 (6 bases). Germline CDR1 SGHRS, CDR2 YFSETQ. CDR3 length: 15 residues. V was cut by 3 bases and J by 1 base, with 12 bases left in between. CDR3 nucleotide sequence: TGCGCCAGCAGCTCGCAGCCAGGGGGCACAGATACGCAGTATTTT. Amino acid sequence: CASSSQPGGTDTQYF.

The chain joins TRBV14 to TRBJ2-7; no clear D gene. This CDR3 region has 13 residues. V was cut by 3 bases and J by 7 bases, with 13 bases left in between. Germline V lookup: CDR1 SGHDN, CDR2 FVKESK. The CDR3 nucleotides read TGTGCCAGCAGCCATATCGGAGCCAGTGAGCAGTACTTC. Protein: CASSHIGASEQYF.

J is TRBJ1-1 and V is TRBV29-1; no reliable D call. The CDR3 spans 16 residues. The germline CDR1 and CDR2 sequences are SQVTM and ANQGSEA. V shed 5 bases and J shed 4 bases, with 23 bases lying between them. CDR3 sequence: CSVPGGKGGDGTEAFF. For the CDR3, the DNA is TGCAGCGTTCCCGGAGGAAAGGGAGGTGACGGCACTGAAGCTTTCTTT.

The chain combines TRBV7-3 with TRBJ2-3; TRBD2 agrees at 9 bases. This CDR3 has 15 amino acids. CDR1 and CDR2 from the germline V gene are SGHTA and FQGTGA. V was pared by 5 bases and J by 0 bases, with 3 bases of the junction left unmatched. DNA for the CDR3: TGTGCCAGCAGCAGGACTAGCGTAAGCACAGATACGCAGTATTTT. Its protein product is CASSRTSVSTDTQYF.

This clonotype was counted between two and nine times. The rearrangement uses TRBV29-1 and TRBJ2-7; 7 nucleotides match TRBD1. The CDR3 sequence is 13 residues long. Germline CDR1 and CDR2: SQVTM and ANQGSEA. The J segment lost 3 bases and the V segment lost 7 bases, leaving 9 bases of the junction unmatched. The CDR3: CSGSWGQFYEQYF. CDR3 coding DNA: TGCAGCGGATCCTGGGGACAGTTCTACGAGCAGTACTTC.

This clonotype has just one count. CDR3 in amino acids: CASSSLFWESYNEQFF. The CDR3 DNA sequence: TGTGCCAGCAGCTCTCTTTTCTGGGAGTCCTACAATGAGCAGTTCTTC. The chain is built from TRBV27 and TRBJ2-1; TRBD2 might be the D (5 bases). Trimming took off 6 bases at V and 1 base at J, with 16 bases between the two ends. There are 16 residues in the CDR3. Germline V gives CDR1 MNHEY, CDR2 SMNVEV (reference sequence).

There are a few counts of this clonotype. The chain carries TRBV30 and TRBJ2-7; no firm D call. V lost 6 bases, J lost 0 bases, and 12 bases lay in between. The CDR3 has 13 amino acids. Germline V gene sequence: CDR1 GTSNPN, CDR2 SVGIG (reference sequence). The CDR3 loop reads CACLRANSYEQYF. The CDR3, as DNA: TGTGCCTGCCTCCGGGCCAACTCCTACGAGCAGTACTTC.

This chain uses TRBV12-3 or TRBV12-4 with TRBJ2-3, with TRBD1 identical over 7 bases. The CDR3 has 17 amino acids. V trimming: 5 bases; J trimming: 2 bases; junction bases outside the gene matches: 13. CDR3 nucleotide sequence: TGTGCCAGCAGTCTGACAAAGACAGGGAGTCACACAGATACGCAGTATTTT. This translates into CASSLTKTGSHTDTQYF.

This clonotype was recorded a few times. The rearrangement links TRBV4-1 to TRBJ1-1; D not certain. Germline CDR1 reads MGHRA; CDR2 reads YSYEKL. Between the trimmed V and J ends, which lost 2 bases and 6 bases, there was a span of 13 bases. The CDR3 runs to 14 residues. The CDR3: CASSQPLAVAEAFF. CDR3 DNA sequence: TGCGCCAGCAGCCAACCCCTGGCGGTCGCTGAAGCTTTCTTT.

This clonotype was counted only a few times. The chain combines TRBV20-1 with TRBJ2-1; D ambiguous. Trimming shortened V by 3 bases and J by 4 bases, and 4 bases separated the two germline ends. The CDR3 runs 11 residues. Germline-derived CDR1 and CDR2 are DFQATT and SNEGSKA (reference sequence). In DNA, the CDR3 is TGCAGTGCTAGTGAATACAATGAGCAGTTCTTC. Its protein is CSASEYNEQFF.

The chain employs TRBV29-1 and TRBJ2-1, with D possibly being TRBD1 (6 bases). Trimming cost V 1 base and J 8 bases, with 12 bases left between them. The CDR3 runs 13 residues. CDR1 is SQVTM, CDR2 ANQGSEA, per germline. CDR3 sequence: CSVEGGRGYEQFF. DNA for the CDR3: TGCAGCGTTGAAGGTGGCAGGGGCTATGAGCAGTTCTTC.

The chain carries TRBV5-1 and TRBJ2-3; D may match TRBD1 or TRBD2 (5 bases each). There are 15 residues in the CDR3. Germline loops: CDR1 SGHRS, CDR2 YFSETQ. V dropped 3 bases and J dropped 2 bases, with 13 bases sitting between them. The CDR3: CASSYTGTTTDTQYF. The CDR3 DNA reads as TGCGCCAGCAGCTACACCGGGACCACCACAGATACGCAGTATTTT.

This clonotype was counted a few times. This chain links TRBV5-1 with TRBJ2-5; D is perhaps TRBD1 (6 bases). This CDR3 spans 16 amino acids. V was pared by 0 bases and J by 4 bases, with 16 bases between. Germline CDR1 reads SGHRS; CDR2 reads YFSETQ. The CDR3 here is CASSLGGTLQGETQYF. CDR3 DNA: TGCGCCAGCAGCTTGGGAGGGACACTGCAAGGAGAGACCCAGTACTTC.

This rearrangement joins TRBV9 to TRBJ2-1, with 7 bases that match TRBD2. Trimming took 4 bases from V and 3 from J; bases not matched to a gene: 10. This CDR3 spans 16 amino acids. The germline CDR1 and CDR2 sequences are SGDLS and YYNGEE. The CDR3 sequence is CASSPRGEGFYNEQFF. DNA of the CDR3: TGTGCCAGCAGCCCTCGGGGGGAGGGCTTCTACAATGAGCAGTTCTTC.

The J gene is TRBJ2-7, the V gene TRBV3-1, with 7 bases lining up with TRBD2. There are 15 residues in the CDR3. The J segment lost 6 bases and the V segment lost 0 bases, leaving 8 bases of the junction unmatched. Germline V CDR1 and CDR2: LGHDT, YNNKEL (reference sequence). The CDR3 reads CASSQDARLAGEQYF. The CDR3 bases are TGTGCCAGCAGCCAAGATGCGAGACTAGCCGGCGAGCAGTACTTC.

This clonotype was recorded many times. The rearrangement joins TRBV7-6 to TRBJ2-7; 12 bases line up with TRBD2. Germline V gives CDR1 SGHVS, CDR2 FNYEAQ. The CDR3 covers 15 residues. J was trimmed by 2 bases and V by 5 bases; bases with no gene match: 4. CDR3 nucleotide sequence: TGTGCCAGCAGCCCTAGCGGGAGGGTCCCCTACGAGCAGTACTTC. As protein: CASSPSGRVPYEQYF.

This clonotype was recorded a few times. The chain recombines TRBV20-1 with TRBJ2-4; possibly TRBD1 for D (6 bases). Gene TRBJ2-7 matches the end of the DNA better, so the J call may be wrong. The CDR3 totals 13 residues. From germline, CDR1 is DFQATT and CDR2 SNEGSKA (reference sequence). Written as DNA, the CDR3 is TGCAGTGCTAGAGGACAGGTAATCCACGAGCAGTACTTC. It encodes CSARGQVIHEQYF.